Listed below are T cell receptor beta chains from one sample, sequenced in a study of metastatic and nonmetastatic thyroid tumors. TCRdb re-called the PCR reads through MiXCR. Among about 6,100 clones listed, approximately 30% were seen once. The source material was adjacent normal tissue. These receptors came from a female donor with papillary thyroid cancer or a benign thyroid nodule (not recorded which). Some clones in this sample may be carry-over from other donors' samples. CDR3s leave out the opening cysteine and the closing phenylalanine or tryptophan. Fields, in order: D gene, J gene, V gene, CDR3 protein. D genes are given only for firm matches.

D: .; J: TRBJ2-3; V: TRBV12-3/TRBV12-4; CDR3: ASSFKPNTDTQY
D: .; J: TRBJ2-7; V: TRBV6-2/TRBV6-3; CDR3: ASSYELEQY
D: .; J: TRBJ1-2; V: TRBV6-5; CDR3: ASSYPDGFTNYGYT
D: .; J: TRBJ2-5; V: TRBV2; CDR3: ASSDETGGVQETQY
D: .; J: TRBJ1-5; V: TRBV19; CDR3: ASSISSGRQPQH
D: .; J: TRBJ1-1; V: TRBV12-3/TRBV12-4; CDR3: ASSRGYEAF
D: .; J: TRBJ2-3; V: TRBV19; CDR3: ASSIRLGVTDTQY
D: .; J: TRBJ1-6; V: TRBV20-1; CDR3: SARVHREVSPLH
D: .; J: TRBJ2-2; V: TRBV7-2; CDR3: ASSHGDLNTGELF
D: .; J: TRBJ2-2; V: TRBV19; CDR3: ASTSFSGELF
D: TRBD1; J: TRBJ2-1; V: TRBV15; CDR3: ATSRRTGGNNEQF
D: .; J: TRBJ2-7; V: TRBV5-1; CDR3: ASSPDSPYEQY
D: TRBD2; J: TRBJ2-7; V: TRBV20-1; CDR3: SARGSSGRTYEQY
D: TRBD2; J: .; V: TRBV4-2; CDR3: TSSQITSGAYNEQF
D: TRBD1; J: TRBJ2-2; V: TRBV12-3/TRBV12-4; CDR3: ASSIQGMGVGELF
D: .; J: TRBJ1-2; V: TRBV20-1; CDR3: SARDMAYNYGYT
D: TRBD2; J: TRBJ2-7; V: TRBV27; CDR3: ASSLWAGGLPEQY
D: .; J: TRBJ1-5; V: TRBV12-3/TRBV12-4; CDR3: ASSLLGSNQPQH
D: TRBD1; J: TRBJ2-1; V: TRBV7-8; CDR3: ASSSYGGYRGYEQF
D: TRBD1; J: TRBJ2-3; V: TRBV6-2/TRBV6-3; CDR3: ASTDRGRSDTQY
D: .; J: TRBJ1-1; V: TRBV28; CDR3: ATLGNLAEAF
D: TRBD1; J: TRBJ2-1; V: TRBV6-1; CDR3: ASILGQGAYNEQF
D: TRBD1; J: TRBJ2-3; V: TRBV20-1; CDR3: SASQFWDSSDTQY
D: .; J: TRBJ2-3; V: TRBV7-3; CDR3: ASSTAATDTQY
D: .; J: TRBJ1-2; V: TRBV5-5; CDR3: ASSLHTWYYGYT
D: TRBD2; J: TRBJ2-3; V: TRBV6-1; CDR3: ASSQLAGVSDTQY
D: .; J: TRBJ1-1; V: TRBV11-2; CDR3: ASSLGQMNTGAF
D: .; J: TRBJ1-2; V: TRBV24-1; CDR3: ATSDQGSYGYT
D: .; J: TRBJ2-1; V: TRBV11-2; CDR3: ASSPPDVLRRNEQF
D: .; J: TRBJ2-1; V: TRBV12-3/TRBV12-4; CDR3: ASSLAGVSGDEQF
D: TRBD1; J: TRBJ2-3; V: TRBV27; CDR3: ASSLLRTGGVGTDTQY